Listed here are 25 T cell receptor beta chains from one sample, sequenced in a study of blood T cell repertoires in COVID-19. The table came from immunoSEQ multiplex PCR; TCRdb's copy has only in-frame clones and leaves some out. The repertoire consists of 100,000 or so clones, with about 76% occurring once and the leading ten covering 24%. Input material: peripheral blood. Every receptor here comes from a human donor in a cohort sampled during active COVID-19.

This clone has a handful of counts. The chain has TRBV2 and TRBJ1-3; D gene unclear. CDR3 length: 14 residues. V was clipped by 8 bases and J by 0 bases, with 11 bases between them. The germline V gene has CDR1 SNHLY and CDR2 FYNNEI. This CDR3 reads CASAGQLSGNTIYF. CDR3 in DNA: TGTGCCAGCGCGGGCCAGCTCTCTGGAAACACCATATATTTT.

The V gene is TRBV7-8, the J gene TRBJ1-6, with D unclear. The CDR3 contains 16 residues. Germline lookup yields CDR1 SGHVS and CDR2 FQNEAQ. V lost 5 bases and J 2 bases, leaving 13 bases between the germline ends. CDR3: CASSLISSTYNSPLHF. The CDR3 DNA follows: TGTGCCAGCAGCCTCATCTCTAGCACCTATAATTCACCCCTCCACTTT.

The J gene is TRBJ2-2, the V gene TRBV30; D not resolved. CDR3 length: 11 amino acids. The germline V gene has CDR1 GTSNPN and CDR2 SVGIG (reference sequence). Trimming shortened V by 3 bases and J by 7 bases, and 6 bases separated the two germline ends. In nucleotides, the CDR3 is TGTGCCTGGAGGGCAGACGGGGAGCTGTTTTTT. This codes for CAWRADGELFF.

V is TRBV30 and J is TRBJ2-1, with 11 bases lining up with TRBD2. V trimming: 4 bases; J trimming: 5 bases; junction bases outside the gene matches: 7. The CDR3 is made up of 15 amino acids. Germline-derived CDR1 and CDR2 are GTSNPN and SVGIG (reference sequence). CDR3 in DNA: TGTGCCTGGAACAAACTAGCGGGAGCCCACAATGAGCAGTTCTTC. Protein: CAWNKLAGAHNEQFF.

The gene calls are TRBV27 and TRBJ1-4; no clear D gene. This CDR3 spans 15 amino acids. Trimming took 3 bases from V and 3 from J, leaving 11 bases between them. Germline V gives CDR1 MNHEY, CDR2 SMNVEV (reference sequence). The CDR3 nucleotides read TGTGCCAGCAGTTTGTTTAACAGTCCTAATGAAAAACTGTTTTTT. Translation gives CASSLFNSPNEKLFF.

The chain is built from TRBV5-1 and TRBJ2-7; 13 positions match TRBD2. Germline trimming cut 0 bases from V and 4 bases from J; bases unmatched to any gene: 1. This CDR3 spans 15 amino acids. Germline V CDR1 and CDR2: SGHRS, YFSETQ. The CDR3 here is CASSLVTSGRYEQYF. The CDR3 coding sequence is TGCGCCAGCAGCTTGGTGACTAGCGGGAGGTACGAGCAGTACTTC.

The genes are TRBV7-2 and TRBJ2-4; perhaps TRBD2 as D (5 bases). CDR3 length: 13 residues. V lost 2 bases and J lost 7, with 9 bases in between. The germline CDR1 and CDR2 sequences are SGHTA and FQGNSA. In nucleotides, the CDR3 is TGTGCCAGCAGCTTAAGTGGGAGTAACATTCAGTACTTC. It encodes CASSLSGSNIQYF.

The V call is TRBV5-4, the J call TRBJ2-7; TRBD2 matches at 8 bases. Germline assignment: CDR1 SGHNT and CDR2 YYREEE (reference sequence). This CDR3 spans 17 amino acids. Trimming cost V 4 bases and J 2 bases; bases outside gene matches: 14. In DNA, the CDR3 is TGTGCCAGCAGCCCAGGGGTAGCGGGGCTTCTTCCCTACGAGCAGTACTTC. This sequence encodes CASSPGVAGLLPYEQYF.

J is TRBJ1-6 and V is TRBV19, with 12 positions matching TRBD1. This CDR3 is 16 amino acids long. The V gene's germline CDR1 is LNHDA and CDR2 SQIVND (reference sequence). Germline trimming cut 4 bases from V and 8 bases from J; bases unmatched to any gene: 6. CDR3 region: CASSTGTGGADSPLHF. The DNA for the CDR3 is TGTGCCAGTAGTACCGGGACAGGGGGCGCGGATTCACCCCTCCACTTT.

CDR3 sequence reads: CASSLGADTEAFF. The CDR3 DNA reads as TGCGCCAGCAGCTTGGGGGCAGACACTGAAGCTTTCTTT. V and J are TRBV5-1 and TRBJ1-1, with D uncertain. V lost 0 bases and J 3 bases, leaving 6 bases between the germline ends. This CDR3 comprises 13 residues. Germline values: CDR1 SGHRS, CDR2 YFSETQ.

The chain links TRBV4-2 to TRBJ1-2; no reliable D call. This CDR3 comprises 13 residues. V was cut by 0 bases and J by 4 bases, with 6 bases left in between. Germline V CDR1 and CDR2: LGHNA, YNFKEQ. The CDR3 sequence is CASSQDRSYGYTF. The CDR3 DNA reads as TGTGCCAGCAGCCAAGACAGAAGCTATGGCTACACCTTC.

The chain combines TRBV6-6 with TRBJ1-1; D gene uncertain. Germline V gene sequence: CDR1 MNHNY, CDR2 SVGAGI (reference sequence). The CDR3 runs 13 residues. V was trimmed by 7 bases and J by 1 base, leaving 10 bases between them. As DNA, the CDR3 is TGTGCCAGCAAGCGGGCCCAGAACACTGAAGCTTTCTTT. This translates into CASKRAQNTEAFF.

The rearrangement uses TRBV9 and TRBJ2-1; D perhaps matches TRBD1 (6 bases). CDR1 is SGDLS, CDR2 YYNGEE, per germline. Trimming removed 3 bases at V and 3 bases at J, with 13 bases between. CDR3 size: 15 residues. The CDR3 DNA follows: TGTGCCAGCAGCGGCCTTGAGGACAGCTACAATGAGCAGTTCTTC. The encoded protein is CASSGLEDSYNEQFF.

V gene TRBV3-1 (or the pseudogene TRBV3-2) combines with J gene TRBJ1-3; no definite D call. Trimming removed 7 bases at V and 0 bases at J, with 16 bases between. The CDR3 totals 16 residues. Germline lookup yields CDR1 LGHDT and CDR2 YNNKEL (reference sequence). CDR3 residues: CASTDEAGDSGNTIYF. The CDR3 DNA follows: TGTGCCAGCACCGATGAAGCGGGCGACTCTGGAAACACCATATATTTT.

The chain employs TRBV6-5 and TRBJ1-1; TRBD1 is a possible D gene (6 bases). From germline, CDR1 is MNHEY and CDR2 SVGAGI. The CDR3 sequence is 13 residues long. V lost 11 bases and J 2 bases, leaving 15 bases between the germline ends. For the CDR3, the DNA is TGTGCCGTGAAGGACAGTCTAAACACTGAAGCTTTCTTT. This gives the protein CAVKDSLNTEAFF.

V gene TRBV4-3 combines with J gene TRBJ2-2; TRBD1 is a possible D gene (5 bases). With 3 bases removed from V and 2 bases from J, the gap between germline ends came to 7 bases. CDR1 and CDR2 from the germline V gene are LGHNA and YSLEER. The CDR3 totals 14 residues. The CDR3 reads CASSHTGNTGELFF. For the CDR3, the DNA is TGCGCCAGCAGCCATACAGGAAACACCGGGGAGCTGTTTTTT.

The J gene is TRBJ2-1, the V gene TRBV21-1; TRBD1 is the table's D call and was not checked against the DNA. TRBV21-1 is marked as a pseudogene. CDR3 size: 15 residues. DNA of the CDR3: TGTGCCAGCAGCAACCGGCAGGGGATCTACAATGAGCAGTTCTTC. Protein sequence: CASSNRQGIYNEQFF.

V gene TRBV19 combines with J gene TRBJ2-2; D possibly corresponds to TRBD2 (6 bases). The V end was cut by 7 bases, the J end by 8 bases, with 8 bases between. The CDR3 contains 11 residues. CDR1 is LNHDA, CDR2 SQIVND, per germline (reference sequence). For the CDR3, the DNA is TGTGCCAGTACCCTAGCGGGGGAGCTGTTTTTT. It yields the protein CASTLAGELFF.

The chain uses TRBV7-2 and TRBJ2-7, with TRBD2 matching over 7 bases. With 5 bases clipped from V and 2 bases from J, the junction kept 9 bases outside the gene matches. CDR3 length equals 15 residues. Germline lookup yields CDR1 SGHTA and CDR2 FQGNSA. The CDR3 protein is CASSHTAGLTYEQYF. For the CDR3, the DNA is TGTGCCAGCAGCCACACAGCGGGACTTACCTACGAGCAGTACTTC.

The rearrangement joins TRBV19 to TRBJ1-3; D is undetermined. Per the germline V gene, CDR1 is LNHDA and CDR2 is SQIVND (reference sequence). The length of the CDR3 is 13 residues. V was trimmed by 5 bases and J by 4 bases, leaving 9 bases between them. The CDR3 DNA reads as TGTGCCAGTAGTGAGCAATCGGGAAACACCATATATTTT. Translated: CASSEQSGNTIYF. Together with reference TRBV19 and TRBJ1-3, the CDR3 gives the full variable domain: DGGITQSPKYLFRKEGQNVTLSCEQNLNHDAMYWYRQDPGQGLRLIYYSQIVNDFQKGDIAEGYSVSREKKESFPLTVTSAQKNPTAFYLCASSEQSGNTIYFGEGSWLTVV.

The chain carries TRBV5-1 and TRBJ1-1, with TRBD1 as a possible D gene (6 bases). CDR1 SGHRS and CDR2 YFSETQ come from the germline V gene. V lost 3 bases and J lost 9, with 12 bases in between. The CDR3 length is 12 residues. CDR3 DNA: TGCGCCAGCAGCTACAACAGGGATCAAGCTTTCTTT. Translation gives CASSYNRDQAFF.

This chain joins TRBV5-4 and TRBJ2-7; 8 positions agree with TRBD1. J gave up 2 bases and V 1 base, and 5 bases lay outside the gene matches. There are 15 residues in the CDR3. Germline CDR1 SGHNT, CDR2 YYREEE (reference sequence). Written as DNA, the CDR3 is TGTGCCAGCAGCTTGCATGGACAGGGTACCTACGAGCAGTACTTC. This sequence encodes CASSLHGQGTYEQYF.

The rearrangement uses TRBV18 and TRBJ1-5; no clear D gene. The CDR3 loop spans 15 amino acids. Germline CDR1 reads KGHSH; CDR2 reads LQKENI. V dropped 3 bases and J dropped 0 bases, with 9 bases sitting between them. In DNA, the CDR3 is TGTGCCAGCTCACCGGGCGTTTATAGCAATCAGCCCCAGCATTTT. Encoded protein: CASSPGVYSNQPQHF.

The rearrangement uses TRBV4-1 and TRBJ2-2; TRBD2 might be the D (6 bases). This CDR3 region has 15 residues. V lost 3 bases, J lost 1 base, and 9 bases lay in between. The germline CDR1 and CDR2 sequences are MGHRA and YSYEKL. The CDR3 region is CASSQLAENTGELFF. CDR3 DNA sequence: TGCGCCAGCAGCCAGTTAGCGGAGAACACCGGGGAGCTGTTTTTT.

As for this clone: The same CDR3 also results from other DNA sequences found in this sample. The rearrangement joins TRBV11-2 to TRBJ2-1, with TRBD2 identical over 10 bases. This CDR3 is 14 amino acids long. The germline CDR1 and CDR2 sequences are SGHAT and FQNNGV. With 5 bases clipped from V and 7 bases from J, the junction kept 5 bases outside the gene matches. CDR3 protein: CASSLAGEGNEQFF. As DNA, the CDR3 is TGTGCCAGCAGCCTAGCGGGAGAAGGAAATGAGCAGTTCTTC.